This T cell receptor (beta chain) is drawn from a study of PD-L1 blockade in urothelial cancer. Time point denoted: peripheral blood 6 weeks after treatment start. The CDR3 contains 15 residues. The V and J ends lost 3 bases and 4 bases respectively, with 16 bases between them. Germline V gives CDR1 SGHAT, CDR2 FQDESV (reference sequence). Sequenced by immunoSEQ multiplex PCR; TCRdb stores in-frame clones only, minus some. The sample shows more than 90,000 clones, around 90% of them seen only once. Specimen: PBMCs, collected around atezolizumab (anti-PD-L1) treatment. The J gene is TRBJ2-7, the V gene TRBV11-1, with D tentatively TRBD1 (5 bases). The TCR was taken from a man in his 60s with urothelial cancer. DNA for the CDR3: TGTGCCAGCAGCTTGATGCAGGGCGAGAGGTACGAGCAGTACTTC. It yields the protein CASSLMQGERYEQYF.